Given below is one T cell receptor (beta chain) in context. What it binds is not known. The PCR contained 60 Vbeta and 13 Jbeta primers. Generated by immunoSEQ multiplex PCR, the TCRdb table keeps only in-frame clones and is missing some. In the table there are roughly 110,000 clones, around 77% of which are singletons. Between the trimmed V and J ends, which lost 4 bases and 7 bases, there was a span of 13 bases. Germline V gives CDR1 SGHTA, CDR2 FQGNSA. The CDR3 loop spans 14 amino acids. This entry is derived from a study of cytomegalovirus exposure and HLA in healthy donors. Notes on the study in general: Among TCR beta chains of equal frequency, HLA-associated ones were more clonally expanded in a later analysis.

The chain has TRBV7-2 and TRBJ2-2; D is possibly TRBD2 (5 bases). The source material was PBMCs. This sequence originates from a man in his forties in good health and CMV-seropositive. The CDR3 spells CASSWEKTHGELFF. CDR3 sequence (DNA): TGTGCCAGCAGCTGGGAGAAGACCCACGGGGAGCTGTTTTTT.